The 28 T cell receptor beta chains given below trace back to one sample, sequenced in a study of T-cell reconstitution after alpha-beta-depleted transplantation in children. Preparation of the TCRbeta library involved a method that used unique molecular identifiers. TCRdb re-called the PCR reads through MiXCR, storing one row per CDR3 protein. This sample has a few hundred thousand distinct CDR3 sequences; around 27% occur once, and the top ten carry approximately 39%. Specimen: PBMCs, collected before TCRalphabeta/CD19-depleted stem cell transplant. These receptors were obtained from a boy in the first two years of life with Wiskott-Aldrich syndrome, due to receive a stem cell transplant.

The CDR3 sequence is CASSDEGGPYEQYF. CDR3 in DNA: TGTGCCAGCAGTGACGAGGGCGGCCCCTACGAGCAGTACTTC. V and J are TRBV2 and TRBJ2-7; D is perhaps TRBD2 (5 bases). Germline CDR1 and CDR2: SNHLY and FYNNEI. The CDR3 has 14 residues. Trimming removed 3 bases from V and 2 bases from J, with 11 bases in between.

The table lists this clonotype with many counts. The chain carries TRBV27 and TRBJ2-5, with D hard to call. This CDR3 is 12 amino acids long. Trimming pared 5 bases from V and 5 bases from J, leaving 9 bases between. Germline V CDR1 and CDR2: MNHEY, SMNVEV (reference sequence). The CDR3 nucleotides read TGTGCCAGCAGTCGCCTAGGGGAGACCCAGTACTTC. It codes for CASSRLGETQYF.

The V call is TRBV5-6, the J call TRBJ2-5; D is perhaps TRBD2 (6 bases). The CDR3 is 16 amino acids. V lost 0 bases, J lost 7 bases, and 19 bases lay in between. Germline CDR1 SGHDT, CDR2 YYEEEE. The CDR3 sequence is CASSLEGAGSSWTQYF. In DNA, the CDR3 is TGTGCCAGCAGCTTGGAGGGTGCGGGGTCTTCTTGGACCCAGTACTTC.

This chain connects TRBV9 to TRBJ2-1, with TRBD2 identical over 8 bases. CDR1 is SGDLS, CDR2 YYNGEE, per germline. The CDR3 extends over 16 amino acids. V was pared by 3 bases and J by 8 bases, with 13 bases of the junction left unmatched. The CDR3 sequence is CASSERIWGTRDEQFF. The DNA for the CDR3 is TGTGCCAGCAGCGAACGGATATGGGGGACTAGGGATGAGCAGTTCTTC.

This sequence joins TRBV20-1 and TRBJ2-3; maybe TRBD1 (6 bases). The CDR3 contains 15 residues. The germline CDR1 and CDR2 sequences are DFQATT and SNEGSKA (reference sequence). Trimming pared 3 bases from V and 3 bases from J, leaving 16 bases between. CDR3 in DNA: TGCAGTGCTAGTTCACAGGGCCCGACTACAGATACGCAGTATTTT. It is translated as CSASSQGPTTDTQYF.

The CDR3 spells CASSGDITINEKLFF. The CDR3 DNA is TGTGCCAGCAGTGGGGACATCACCATTAACGAAAAACTGTTTTTT. J is TRBJ1-4 and V is TRBV12-3 or TRBV12-4; a possible D gene is TRBD1 (6 bases). The CDR3 has 15 residues. V dropped 5 bases and J dropped 8 bases, with 18 bases sitting between them.

This clonotype appeared a few times. V is TRBV25-1 and J is TRBJ2-6, with D maybe TRBD1 (6 bases). This CDR3 has 18 residues. Germline values: CDR1 MGHDK, CDR2 SYGVNS. V lost 1 base, J lost 0 bases, and 13 bases lay in between. CDR3 protein: CASSEWGTPDSGANVLTF. The CDR3 region has the DNA TGTGCCAGCAGTGAATGGGGGACACCCGACTCTGGGGCCAACGTCCTGACTTTC.

This chain joins TRBV7-8 and TRBJ1-3, with 11 bases identical to TRBD1. The CDR3 sequence is 19 residues long. Germline-derived CDR1 and CDR2 are SGHVS and FQNEAQ. After removal of 5 bases from V and 0 bases from J, the junction contained 12 bases not matched to a gene. CDR3 loop: CASSMPGTGGLSSGNTIYF. The DNA for the CDR3 is TGTGCCAGCAGCATGCCCGGGACAGGGGGACTGTCCTCTGGAAACACCATATATTTT.

This chain joins TRBV12-3 or TRBV12-4 and TRBJ2-7, with D perhaps TRBD2 (5 bases). V lost 5 bases, J lost 3 bases, and 17 bases lay in between. The CDR3 covers 15 residues. The CDR3 coding sequence is TGTGCCAGCAGTCCATCGGGGAAGTCCCTCTACGAGCAGTACTTC. This codes for CASSPSGKSLYEQYF.

The chain carries TRBV12-3 or TRBV12-4 and TRBJ2-1; 7 bases fit TRBD1. CDR3 length: 16 amino acids. Trimming cost V 5 bases and J 4 bases; bases outside gene matches: 11. This CDR3 reads CASSHRQGRGYNEQFF. The CDR3 coding sequence is TGTGCCAGCAGTCATAGACAGGGAAGGGGGTACAATGAGCAGTTCTTC.

The chain uses TRBV20-1 and TRBJ1-2, with 11 bases fitting TRBD1. The CDR3 sequence is 19 residues long. Trimming took 6 bases from V and 0 from J; bases not matched to a gene: 18. CDR1 and CDR2 from the germline V gene are DFQATT and SNEGSKA (reference sequence). The CDR3, as DNA: TGCAGTGCGTACCTGGTTCAAGGGGACAGGGGGAGCGCTAACTATGGCTACACCTTC. It is translated as CSAYLVQGDRGSANYGYTF.

This chain connects TRBV5-4 to TRBJ2-7; D may match TRBD1 or TRBD2 (5 bases each). The CDR3 has 15 residues. Germline V gives CDR1 SGHNT, CDR2 YYREEE (reference sequence). V shed 0 bases and J shed 6 bases, with 16 bases lying between them. The DNA for the CDR3 is TGTGCCAGCAGCTTGGAGGTAGATTCGAGGGGCGAGCAGTACTTC. Its translation: CASSLEVDSRGEQYF.

The chain uses TRBV9 and TRBJ1-1; weak D call: TRBD1 (6 bases). Germline V gene sequence: CDR1 SGDLS, CDR2 YYNGEE. V was trimmed by 4 bases and J by 0 bases, leaving 16 bases between them. CDR3 length: 16 amino acids. The CDR3 reads CASSPSDRRMNTEAFF. Written as DNA, the CDR3 is TGTGCCAGCAGCCCAAGCGACAGGCGCATGAACACTGAAGCTTTCTTT. Full variable domain (outside the CDR3, taken from reference TRBV9 and TRBJ1-1): DSGVTQTPKHLITATGQRVTLRCSPRSGDLSVYWYQQSLDQGLQFLIQYYNGEERAKGNILERFSAQQFPDLHSELNLSSLELGDSALYFCASSPSDRRMNTEAFFGQGTRLTVV.

The V gene is TRBV7-9, the J gene TRBJ1-5; 7 positions match TRBD1. Losses at the gene ends were 1 base for V and 7 bases for J; bases not matched to a gene: 10. Germline V gene data show CDR1 as SEHNR and CDR2 as FQNEAQ (reference sequence). The CDR3 consists of 16 residues. CDR3 sequence reads: CASSLGNTGARQPQHF. CDR3 nucleotides: TGTGCCAGCAGCTTAGGAAATACAGGGGCTCGGCAGCCCCAGCATTTT.

This clonotype was counted a few times. The gene calls are TRBV20-1 and TRBJ2-3; D remains ambiguous. V lost 3 bases and J lost 1, with 17 bases in between. This CDR3 is 16 amino acids long. Germline V lookup: CDR1 DFQATT, CDR2 SNEGSKA (reference sequence). In DNA form, the CDR3 reads TGCAGTGCTAGTGGTGACCTCTTTCGGGGCACAGATACGCAGTATTTT. It encodes CSASGDLFRGTDTQYF.

This clonotype was observed a few times. This rearrangement joins TRBV6-2 or TRBV6-3 to TRBJ2-3; D is perhaps TRBD2 (6 bases). The CDR3 has 17 residues. Germline CDR1 MNHEY, CDR2 SVGEGT. The ends were cut back, 4 bases at V and 0 bases at J, with 17 bases in the middle. This CDR3 is CASSFPRRAGSTDTQYF. DNA of the CDR3: TGTGCCAGCAGTTTCCCCCGGAGGGCCGGGAGCACAGATACGCAGTATTTT.

The CDR3 bases are TGTGCCAGCAGTACTAGCGGGAGGGCCGTCTACGAGCAGTACTTC. It specifies CASSTSGRAVYEQYF. The chain has TRBV12-3 or TRBV12-4 and TRBJ2-7; 13 positions agree with TRBD2. V shed 5 bases, J shed 3 bases, and the junction held 4 bases outside the gene matches. The CDR3 loop spans 15 amino acids.

Only a few counts were recorded for this clonotype. The genes are TRBV20-1 and TRBJ2-5; D is possibly TRBD2 (6 bases). This CDR3 spans 16 amino acids. Germline CDR1 and CDR2: DFQATT and SNEGSKA (reference sequence). Between the trimmed V and J ends, which lost 0 bases and 2 bases, there was a span of 16 bases. The CDR3 loop reads CSAREGSGTLQETQYF. In DNA form, the CDR3 reads TGCAGTGCTAGAGAGGGTAGCGGAACTTTACAAGAGACCCAGTACTTC.

The V and J genes are TRBV20-1 and TRBJ1-2, with D tentatively TRBD1 (6 bases). The germline CDR1 and CDR2 sequences are DFQATT and SNEGSKA (reference sequence). CDR3 size: 13 residues. With 5 bases removed from V and 2 bases from J, the gap between germline ends came to 12 bases. The CDR3 spells CSAWTALNYGYTF. DNA of the CDR3: TGCAGTGCTTGGACAGCCTTAAACTATGGCTACACCTTC.

The rearrangement uses TRBV6-1 and TRBJ2-7; D not resolved. Per the germline V gene, CDR1 is MNHNS and CDR2 is SASEGT. Trimming left V 5 bases short and J 3 bases short, with 11 bases between. CDR3 length equals 13 residues. The CDR3 here is CASSRSLYYEQYF. CDR3 sequence (DNA): TGTGCCAGCAGTCGGAGCCTCTACTACGAGCAGTACTTC.

The V call is TRBV10-3, the J call TRBJ1-4, with D uncertain. Germline CDR1 and CDR2: ENHRY and SYGVKD. The CDR3 runs 13 residues. Trimming removed 10 bases from V and 6 bases from J, with 15 bases in between. In DNA, the CDR3 is TGTGCCACTTCCGACGGGCGAGATGAAAAACTGTTTTTT. This gives the protein CATSDGRDEKLFF.

This rearrangement joins TRBV20-1 to TRBJ2-1; a weak D match, TRBD1 (5 bases). In germline, CDR1 is DFQATT, CDR2 SNEGSKA (reference sequence). The V and J ends lost 5 bases and 0 bases respectively, with 23 bases between them. CDR3 length equals 18 residues. CDR3 in amino acids: CSAFPGRWGRSSYNEQFF. The CDR3 region has the DNA TGCAGTGCTTTCCCCGGACGGTGGGGCCGCAGCTCCTACAATGAGCAGTTCTTC.

This clonotype was picked up a small number of times. The CDR3 loop reads CASTLDRSSYNEQFF. For the CDR3, the DNA is TGTGCCAGCACCCTCGATAGAAGCTCCTACAATGAGCAGTTCTTC. The rearrangement links TRBV5-4 to TRBJ2-1; D gene unclear. Looked up from germline, CDR1 is SGHNT and CDR2 is YYREEE (reference sequence). The CDR3 is made up of 15 amino acids. With 6 bases removed from V and 0 bases from J, the gap between germline ends came to 13 bases.

The chain links TRBV5-1 to TRBJ2-1; TRBD1 matches 7 bases. This CDR3 has 16 amino acids. The V gene end was trimmed by 4 bases and the J gene end by 7 bases; junction bases not matched to a gene: 14. CDR1 is SGHRS, CDR2 YFSETQ, per germline. CDR3 sequence reads: CASSPRDLTGKNEQFF. DNA for the CDR3: TGCGCCAGCAGCCCACGTGACTTGACAGGGAAGAATGAGCAGTTCTTC.

A few counts support this clonotype. This sequence joins TRBV20-1 and TRBJ2-1, with D possibly matching TRBD2 (6 bases). This CDR3 has 14 amino acids. Germline CDR1 is DFQATT and CDR2 is SNEGSKA (reference sequence). Between the trimmed V and J ends, which lost 7 bases and 3 bases, there was a span of 16 bases. The CDR3 bases are TGCAGTGTCGTCGGGACTCTAAGCTACAATGAGCAGTTCTTC. The encoded protein is CSVVGTLSYNEQFF.

The chain combines TRBV20-1 with TRBJ2-1, with D unclear. The CDR3 extends over 12 amino acids. Germline V gives CDR1 DFQATT, CDR2 SNEGSKA (reference sequence). V was pared by 6 bases and J by 1 base, with 7 bases between. The DNA of the CDR3 is TGCAGTGCCGTCGAGTCCTACAATGAGCAGTTCTTC. Its protein product is CSAVESYNEQFF.

This clonotype has only a few counts. This sequence joins TRBV20-1 and TRBJ2-7, with 8 positions matching TRBD2. With V trimmed by 2 bases and J by 2 bases, 8 bases remained unmatched. The length of the CDR3 is 15 residues. Germline CDR1 is DFQATT and CDR2 is SNEGSKA (reference sequence). CDR3 DNA: TGCAGTGCTAGACGCGCCGGGACTAGTCCCTACGAGCAGTACTTC. Amino acid sequence: CSARRAGTSPYEQYF.

Only a few counts were recorded for this clonotype. The gene calls are TRBV7-2 and TRBJ2-3; 9 bases fit TRBD2. The CDR3 runs 15 residues. Per germline, CDR1 SGHTA and CDR2 FQGNSA. Trimming removed 5 bases from V and 1 base from J; junction bases left unmatched: 4. The CDR3: CASSRAGGGTDTQYF. CDR3 bases: TGTGCCAGCAGCCGGGCGGGGGGGGGCACAGATACGCAGTATTTT.